A single sample is the source of the 29 T cell receptor beta chains below, sequenced in a study of shared clonotypes between healthy human individuals (dated by TCRdb to the early 2020s). The library was generated by the immunoSEQ multiplex PCR assay. Entries here come from immuneACCESS through TCRdb and include only in-frame sequences with V and J called. Some clones fail to appear in such tables; in the studies checked, an unresolved V gene covers under half of the shortfall, and the cause of the remainder is unknown. The sample table lists about 1 million clones, around 76% of them with a count of one. The ten largest clones take up around 1.5% of the sample. Sequenced input: memory CD4+ T cells sorted from blood. What this sample's cell subset or site label stands for: CD45RA-negative fraction. These receptors were obtained from a man between 18 and 29 years old in good health.

This clone appeared a few times. The chain uses TRBV9 and TRBJ2-5, with 10 bases identical to TRBD2. CDR1 and CDR2 (germline): SGDLS, YYNGEE. Losses at the gene ends were 4 bases for V and 5 bases for J; bases not matched to a gene: 14. The CDR3 covers 17 residues. CDR3 in amino acids: CASSPVPSAGGQETQYF. The CDR3 DNA reads as TGTGCCAGCAGCCCCGTACCGTCAGCGGGGGGGCAGGAGACCCAGTACTTC. The whole variable domain, remainder taken from reference TRBV9 and TRBJ2-5, is DSGVTQTPKHLITATGQRVTLRCSPRSGDLSVYWYQQSLDQGLQFLIQYYNGEERAKGNILERFSAQQFPDLHSELNLSSLELGDSALYFCASSPVPSAGGQETQYFGPGTRLLVL.

The genes are TRBV18 and TRBJ1-5; 9 positions agree with TRBD1. With V trimmed by 4 bases and J by 6 bases, 7 bases remained unmatched. Germline V gene sequence: CDR1 KGHSH, CDR2 LQKENI. There are 15 residues in the CDR3. CDR3 sequence (DNA): TGTGCCAGCTCACAAGGGGACAGGGAGGGTCAGCCCCAGCATTTT. Protein sequence: CASSQGDREGQPQHF.

CDR3 loop: CASSSSSGKQYF. The DNA for the CDR3 is TGTGCCAGCAGCTCCAGTAGCGGGAAGCAGTACTTC. This chain connects TRBV13 to TRBJ2-7; 8 bases agree with TRBD2. Germline assignment: CDR1 PRHDT and CDR2 FYEKMQ (reference sequence). V lost 4 bases, J lost 8 bases, and 4 bases stayed unmatched. CDR3 size: 12 residues.

The chain carries TRBV10-3 and TRBJ2-7; 8 positions agree with TRBD1. The CDR3 covers 14 residues. Looked up from germline, CDR1 is ENHRY and CDR2 is SYGVKD. Trimming took 3 bases from V and 5 from J; bases not matched to a gene: 6. CDR3 region: CAISDARGRDEQYF. In nucleotides, the CDR3 is TGTGCCATCAGTGATGCCAGGGGGCGCGACGAGCAGTACTTC.

This chain connects TRBV5-1 to TRBJ2-7, with 9 bases identical to TRBD1. Germline trimming cut 1 base from V and 5 bases from J; bases unmatched to any gene: 10. This CDR3 has 16 residues. Germline CDR1 is SGHRS and CDR2 is YFSETQ. The CDR3, as DNA: TGCGCCAGCAGCTTGCCTCTCACAGGGGGCATCGACGAGCAGTACTTC. It encodes CASSLPLTGGIDEQYF.

This clone was detected only a few times. The chain couples TRBV5-4 to TRBJ2-7, with TRBD2 matching 13 bases. This CDR3 contains 17 residues. V trimming: 0 bases; J trimming: 6 bases; junction bases outside the gene matches: 9. Germline V gene lookup returns CDR1 SGHNT and CDR2 YYREEE (reference sequence). The chain's CDR3 is CASSLGTSGRTSLEQYF. The CDR3, as DNA: TGTGCCAGCAGCTTGGGGACTAGCGGGAGAACTTCCCTCGAGCAGTACTTC.

The chain is built from TRBV6-5 and TRBJ1-6; TRBD1 aligns across 7 bases. CDR1 MNHEY and CDR2 SVGAGI come from the germline V gene. V was pared by 6 bases and J by 11 bases, with 13 bases of the junction left unmatched. This CDR3 has 15 residues. The CDR3 sequence is CASRRGLDRAAPLHF. The CDR3 DNA reads TGTGCCAGCAGACGGGGGCTAGACAGGGCTGCACCCCTCCACTTT.

The DNA for the CDR3 is TGCGCCAGCAGCTTAAAACAGGGGCTGGAGACCCAGTACTTC. As protein: CASSLKQGLETQYF. V usage is TRBV5-1 and J usage is TRBJ2-5; 7 bases are shared with TRBD1. In germline, CDR1 is SGHRS, CDR2 YFSETQ. The CDR3 consists of 14 residues. Losses at the gene ends were 2 bases for V and 5 bases for J; bases not matched to a gene: 6.

The J gene is TRBJ2-5, the V gene TRBV6-5; 9 positions match TRBD1. The V gene end was trimmed by 7 bases and the J gene end by 6 bases; junction bases not matched to a gene: 9. This CDR3 has 14 amino acids. Germline CDR1 is MNHEY and CDR2 is SVGAGI. The CDR3 coding sequence is TGTGCCAGCACCCAGTCCGGGACAGGGAAGACCCAGTACTTC. Translation gives CASTQSGTGKTQYF.

V gene TRBV10-3 combines with J gene TRBJ2-7, with 7 bases lining up with TRBD1. The germline gives CDR1 ENHRY, CDR2 SYGVKD. With V trimmed by 0 bases and J by 2 bases, 7 bases remained unmatched. CDR3 length: 16 amino acids. CDR3 nucleotides: TGTGCCATCAGTGAGTCGGCCTCCGGGACAGCCTACGAGCAGTACTTC. Translation: CAISESASGTAYEQYF.

With respect to this clone: Other DNA sequences in the sample encode the same CDR3. The V and J genes are TRBV5-1 and TRBJ2-5; 11 nucleotides match TRBD1. The CDR3 is made up of 15 amino acids. V lost 2 bases to trimming and J lost 5 bases; unmatched junction nucleotides: 5. CDR1 SGHRS and CDR2 YFSETQ come from the germline V gene. CDR3 nucleotides: TGCGCCAGCAGCTTAGGACAGGGGGCATGGGAGACCCAGTACTTC. This encodes CASSLGQGAWETQYF.

This chain uses TRBV5-4 with TRBJ2-1, with 8 positions matching TRBD2. The germline gives CDR1 SGHNT, CDR2 YYREEE (reference sequence). This CDR3 is built from 19 residues. Trimming took 4 bases from V and 0 from J; bases not matched to a gene: 15. DNA of the CDR3: TGTGCCAGCAGCCCGAATAGTCCGGGACTAGGCCTCTCCTACAATGAGCAGTTCTTC. Its protein is CASSPNSPGLGLSYNEQFF.

This chain uses TRBV6-1 with TRBJ2-7; 7 nucleotides match TRBD2. The CDR3 loop spans 13 amino acids. Trimming removed 6 bases from V and 6 bases from J; junction bases left unmatched: 8. Per germline, CDR1 MNHNS and CDR2 SASEGT. CDR3 DNA sequence: TGTGCCAGCAGGATGGGAGGGACCCTCGAGCAGTACTTC. This sequence encodes CASRMGGTLEQYF.

This chain uses TRBV19 with TRBJ1-6; no reliable D call. Germline lookup yields CDR1 LNHDA and CDR2 SQIVND (reference sequence). This CDR3 spans 15 amino acids. Trimming stripped 7 bases from V and 0 bases from J, with 10 bases between. The CDR3 DNA reads TGTGCCAGTACTCCGGCCAACTCCTATAATTCACCCCTCCACTTT. Translating it yields CASTPANSYNSPLHF.

The sample holds a few counts of this clone. The sample contains more than one DNA sequence encoding this CDR3. The gene calls are TRBV20-1 and TRBJ2-7; D might be TRBD2 (6 bases). Trimming took 5 bases from V and 4 from J, leaving 9 bases between them. This CDR3 is built from 11 residues. Germline-derived CDR1 and CDR2 are DFQATT and SNEGSKA (reference sequence). Here the CDR3 reads CSAGSGYEQYF. CDR3 coding DNA: TGCAGTGCTGGTAGCGGATACGAGCAGTACTTC.

This chain connects TRBV7-3 to TRBJ2-5; D possibly corresponds to TRBD2 (6 bases). CDR3 size: 15 residues. Trimming shortened V by 2 bases and J by 3 bases, and 13 bases separated the two germline ends. Germline CDR1 is SGHTA and CDR2 is FQGTGA. The CDR3 region has the DNA TGTGCCAGCAGCTTATCGGGCGGGGCAGAAGAGACCCAGTACTTC. Its protein product is CASSLSGGAEETQYF.

V usage is TRBV28 and J usage is TRBJ2-3, with 14 bases matching TRBD2. V trimming: 2 bases; J trimming: 4 bases; junction bases outside the gene matches: 8. The V gene's germline CDR1 is MDHEN and CDR2 SYDVKM. CDR3 length: 18 amino acids. CDR3 DNA sequence: TGTGCCAGCAGTTTACGACCCCAGACTAGCGGGGGGGCAGATACGCAGTATTTT. As protein: CASSLRPQTSGGADTQYF.

Turning to this clone: A much larger clone lies one base from this, so it may be a read error. The same CDR3 is also encoded by other DNA sequences in this sample. The chain combines TRBV5-6 with TRBJ2-1; D assignment may be TRBD1 or TRBD2 (5 bases each). The V end was cut by 0 bases, the J end by 3 bases, with 7 bases between. Germline V CDR1 and CDR2: SGHDT, YYEEEE. CDR3 length: 14 amino acids. Here the CDR3 reads CASSLVGGYNEQFF. The DNA of the CDR3 is TGTGCCAGCAGCTTGGTTGGGGGCTACAATGAGCAGTTCTTC.

V gene TRBV6-5 combines with J gene TRBJ2-5, with TRBD1 matching 8 bases. The length of the CDR3 is 14 residues. V was clipped by 4 bases and J by 6 bases; unmatched bases: 7. Germline-derived CDR1 and CDR2 are MNHEY and SVGAGI. Here the CDR3 reads CASSFDRGGKTQYF. In DNA, the CDR3 is TGTGCCAGCAGTTTCGACAGGGGTGGAAAGACCCAGTACTTC.

V gene TRBV10-3 combines with J gene TRBJ2-7, with 13 bases that match TRBD2. CDR1 ENHRY and CDR2 SYGVKD come from the germline V gene. This CDR3 region has 15 residues. Trimming at V came to 5 bases and at J to 2 bases, leaving 3 bases not matched to a gene. The DNA for the CDR3 is TGTGCCATCAGTCTACTAGCGGGGGGGCCCTACGAGCAGTACTTC. It codes for CAISLLAGGPYEQYF.

The chain recombines TRBV11-2 with TRBJ2-3; perhaps TRBD1 as D (5 bases). CDR1 and CDR2 (germline): SGHAT, FQNNGV. Trimming pared 5 bases from V and 4 bases from J, leaving 10 bases between. This CDR3 comprises 13 residues. The CDR3 spells CASSDQGADTQYF. The CDR3 DNA follows: TGTGCCAGCAGCGACCAAGGGGCAGATACGCAGTATTTT.

The chain recombines TRBV5-1 with TRBJ2-2; 11 nucleotides match TRBD2. Losses at the gene ends were 4 bases for V and 3 bases for J; bases not matched to a gene: 8. CDR1 and CDR2 (germline): SGHRS, YFSETQ. The CDR3 is made up of 17 amino acids. CDR3 region: CASSPETSGMDTGELFF. The CDR3 DNA follows: TGCGCCAGCAGCCCGGAGACTAGCGGGATGGACACCGGGGAGCTGTTTTTT.

CDR3: CASSRDRDEKLFF. In DNA form, the CDR3 reads TGTGCCAGCAGTCGGGACAGGGATGAAAAACTGTTTTTT. This chain uses TRBV25-1 with TRBJ1-4; 9 nucleotides agree with TRBD1. V shed 5 bases, J shed 6 bases, and the junction held 1 base outside the gene matches. The CDR3 sequence is 13 residues long. CDR1 is MGHDK, CDR2 SYGVNS, per germline.

A few counts support this clone. Here the CDR3 reads CASSLGLIGYQETQYF. The CDR3 region has the DNA TGTGCCAGCAGCCTCGGACTTATTGGCTATCAAGAGACCCAGTACTTC. The rearrangement uses TRBV9 and TRBJ2-5, with D possibly being TRBD2 (5 bases). CDR1 is SGDLS, CDR2 YYNGEE, per germline. CDR3 length: 16 amino acids. Trimming left V 4 bases short and J 2 bases short, with 18 bases between.

Comment on this clone: The sample contains more than one DNA sequence encoding this CDR3. The chain joins TRBV28 to TRBJ2-7; D remains unclear. Trimming shortened V by 8 bases and J by 0 bases, and 8 bases separated the two germline ends. The CDR3 contains 12 residues. Germline values: CDR1 MDHEN, CDR2 SYDVKM. In DNA, the CDR3 is TGTGCCAGCCGCGGAAGCTCCTACGAGCAGTACTTC. As protein: CASRGSSYEQYF.

For this clone: Given a much more abundant clone one base away, this may be a read error. The sample holds other DNA sequences that translate to the same CDR3. DNA for the CDR3: TGTGCCAGCAGCTTAGGGGGCGGGAGCAATCAGCCCCAGCATTTT. Its protein is CASSLGGGSNQPQHF. The chain uses TRBV7-8 and TRBJ1-5; a possible D gene is TRBD1 (5 bases). CDR1 SGHVS and CDR2 FQNEAQ come from the germline V gene. The CDR3 runs to 15 residues. V was clipped by 1 base and J by 1 base, with 8 bases between them.

This chain joins TRBV30 and TRBJ1-6, with 9 bases fitting TRBD1. The CDR3 consists of 14 residues. Looked up from germline, CDR1 is GTSNPN and CDR2 is SVGIG (reference sequence). V lost 2 bases, J lost 7 bases, and 3 bases stayed unmatched. The CDR3 spells CAWSKGQGNSPLHF. The CDR3 DNA follows: TGTGCCTGGAGTAAGGGACAGGGAAATTCACCCCTCCACTTT.

This clone was counted once. Other DNA sequences from this sample encode an identical CDR3 as well. The rearrangement joins TRBV5-4 to TRBJ2-3; the D gene could be TRBD1 or TRBD2 (5 bases each). The CDR3 is 15 amino acids. V was shortened by 0 bases and J by 1 base, with 9 bases between the two germline ends. Germline V gene data show CDR1 as SGHNT and CDR2 as YYREEE (reference sequence). CDR3 sequence: CASSLAGAGTDTQYF. In DNA, the CDR3 is TGTGCCAGCAGCTTGGCCGGGGCTGGCACAGATACGCAGTATTTT.

This clone occurred once. This chain joins TRBV11-3 and TRBJ2-2; 7 bases line up with TRBD2. CDR3 length: 15 amino acids. Trimming at V came to 1 base and at J to 3 bases, leaving 2 bases not matched to a gene. Germline lookup yields CDR1 SGHNT and CDR2 YENEEA. CDR3 sequence: CASSLGGSHTGELFF. The CDR3 region has the DNA TGTGCCAGCAGCTTAGGCGGGAGCCACACCGGGGAGCTGTTTTTT.